The 14 T cell receptor beta chains below come from one sample, sequenced in a study of cytomegalovirus exposure and HLA in healthy donors. A multiplex PCR was run with 60 Vbeta primers and 13 Jbeta primers. Sequencing used immunoSEQ multiplex PCR; TCRdb keeps in-frame clones, though not all of them. The sample includes around 130,000 clones, more than 80% of them seen just once. Sequencing input: PBMCs. Receptor source: a young woman in good health and CMV-seropositive.

The rearrangement uses TRBV7-9 and TRBJ2-6, with TRBD1 identical over 8 bases. Germline trimming cut 6 bases from V and 0 bases from J; bases unmatched to any gene: 7. This CDR3 is 17 amino acids long. Germline loops: CDR1 SEHNR, CDR2 FQNEAQ (reference sequence). DNA of the CDR3: TGTGCCAGCAGGGAGCGGACAGGGCGCTCTGGGGCCAACGTCCTGACTTTC. Its translation is CASRERTGRSGANVLTF. Full variable domain (missing parts from reference TRBV7-9 and TRBJ2-6): DTGVSQNPRHKITKRGQNVTFRCDPISEHNRLYWYRQTLGQGPEFLTYFQNEAQLEKSRLLSDRFSAERPKGSFSTLEIQRTEQGDSAMYLCASRERTGRSGANVLTFGAGSRLTVL.

This clone was found once. The genes are TRBV2 and TRBJ2-6; no definite D call. Germline-derived CDR1 and CDR2 are SNHLY and FYNNEI. The CDR3 is 14 residues long. V lost 5 bases and J lost 3, with 8 bases in between. The CDR3 DNA reads TGTGCCAGCAGTTCCTCGAGTGGGGCCAACGTCCTGACTTTC. Protein sequence: CASSSSSGANVLTF.

The chain has TRBV11-2 and TRBJ2-3, with D maybe TRBD1 (5 bases). Per the germline V gene, CDR1 is SGHAT and CDR2 is FQNNGV. This CDR3 has 15 residues. The V gene lost 4 bases and the J gene lost 0 bases, with 11 bases spanning the gap. DNA of the CDR3: TGTGCCAGCAGCTCGACAGCTCCTAGCACAGATACGCAGTATTTT. Protein product: CASSSTAPSTDTQYF.

The chain is built from TRBV27 and TRBJ2-3; 11 positions match TRBD2. Germline values: CDR1 MNHEY, CDR2 SMNVEV (reference sequence). V gave up 9 bases and J gave up 0 bases; unmatched junction bases: 14. This CDR3 is built from 18 residues. The CDR3 DNA reads TGTGCCAGTACGACGCGGCTAGCGGGGGGCCTAAGCACAGATACGCAGTATTTT. Protein product: CASTTRLAGGLSTDTQYF.

The chain recombines TRBV15 with TRBJ2-3, with TRBD2 matching over 10 bases. Germline V gives CDR1 LNHNV, CDR2 YYDKDF (reference sequence). V was pared by 3 bases and J by 3 bases, with 3 bases of the junction left unmatched. CDR3 length: 15 amino acids. The CDR3 sequence: CATSREGLATDTQYF. DNA for the CDR3: TGTGCCACCAGCAGGGAGGGACTAGCGACAGATACGCAGTATTTT.

This CDR3 reads CASRERQGAGETQYF. CDR3 bases: TGTGCCAGCAGGGAAAGACAGGGGGCTGGAGAGACCCAGTACTTC. The V call is TRBV6-1, the J call TRBJ2-5; 10 nucleotides agree with TRBD1. The germline V gene has CDR1 MNHNS and CDR2 SASEGT. The ends lost 6 bases at V and 4 bases at J; junction bases unmatched: 8. The CDR3 loop spans 15 amino acids.

This clone has only a few counts. In nucleotides, the CDR3 is TGTGCCAGCAAGCGGACAGGGGATCAGCCCCAGCATTTT. Its translation: CASKRTGDQPQHF. The chain links TRBV2 to TRBJ1-5, with 9 bases that match TRBD1. Germline CDR1 SNHLY, CDR2 FYNNEI. Trimming removed 7 bases from V and 5 bases from J; junction bases left unmatched: 3. The CDR3 extends over 13 amino acids.

The genes are TRBV2 and TRBJ1-6, with TRBD1 as a possible D gene (6 bases). Between the trimmed V and J ends, which lost 4 bases and 7 bases, there was a span of 17 bases. The CDR3 extends over 16 amino acids. Germline-derived CDR1 and CDR2 are SNHLY and FYNNEI. This CDR3 reads CASSAEGTSLNSPLHF. For the CDR3, the DNA is TGTGCCAGCAGTGCTGAAGGGACAAGTTTAAATTCACCCCTCCACTTT.

The J gene is TRBJ2-3, the V gene TRBV6-1, with 10 positions matching TRBD2. Germline V gives CDR1 MNHNS, CDR2 SASEGT. This CDR3 has 15 residues. V lost 6 bases and J lost 3; bases outside the gene matches: 6. The CDR3 DNA reads TGTGCCAGCAGGGTTAGCGGGAGGATAACAGATACGCAGTATTTT. This gives the protein CASRVSGRITDTQYF.

The gene calls are TRBV9 and TRBJ2-7, with 8 positions matching TRBD1. The V and J ends lost 0 bases and 2 bases, in that order; junction bases with no gene match: 10. The CDR3 loop spans 17 amino acids. Germline V gene lookup returns CDR1 SGDLS and CDR2 YYNGEE. The CDR3 sequence is CASSVGGGTGFTYEQYF. The CDR3 DNA sequence: TGTGCCAGCAGCGTAGGCGGAGGGACAGGATTTACCTACGAGCAGTACTTC. The full variable domain, its missing parts supplied by reference TRBV9 and TRBJ2-7, is DSGVTQTPKHLITATGQRVTLRCSPRSGDLSVYWYQQSLDQGLQFLIQYYNGEERAKGNILERFSAQQFPDLHSELNLSSLELGDSALYFCASSVGGGTGFTYEQYFGPGTRLTVT.

The sample holds a few counts of this clone. This chain links TRBV14 with TRBJ1-2; 8 positions agree with TRBD1. Losses at the gene ends were 1 base for V and 6 bases for J; bases not matched to a gene: 7. Germline values: CDR1 SGHDN, CDR2 FVKESK. CDR3 length: 15 residues. The CDR3 region is CASSQAGTGVNGYTF. In nucleotides, the CDR3 is TGTGCCAGCAGCCAAGCCGGGACAGGAGTTAATGGCTACACCTTC.

V is TRBV13 and J is TRBJ2-2, with a possible D match to TRBD1 (6 bases). The ends were cut back, 5 bases at V and 6 bases at J, with 19 bases in the middle. This CDR3 is 16 amino acids long. The germline CDR1 and CDR2 sequences are PRHDT and FYEKMQ (reference sequence). The CDR3 bases are TGTGCCAGCAGCCACGGTCCGGGCAGGGGATCCGGGGAGCTGTTTTTT. It codes for CASSHGPGRGSGELFF.

The gene calls are TRBV5-6 and TRBJ2-7, with D perhaps TRBD2 (6 bases). From germline, CDR1 is SGHDT and CDR2 YYEEEE. The CDR3 covers 15 residues. Deletions cut 0 bases from V and 2 bases from J, with 12 bases between. The CDR3 region is CASSLAGGPTYEQYF. Here the CDR3 DNA reads TGTGCCAGCAGCTTGGCCGGGGGACCCACCTACGAGCAGTACTTC.

The J gene is TRBJ1-1, the V gene TRBV2; D gene unclear. The CDR3 is 16 residues long. From germline, CDR1 is SNHLY and CDR2 FYNNEI. With 4 bases removed from V and 3 bases from J, the gap between germline ends came to 18 bases. Here the CDR3 reads CASSAAHLGRDTEAFF. The CDR3 DNA follows: TGTGCCAGCAGTGCCGCACACCTGGGGAGGGACACTGAAGCTTTCTTT.